A single sample gave rise to the 31 T cell receptor beta chains below, sequenced in a study of T cell responses to AZD1222 COVID-19 vaccine. Produced via immunoSEQ multiplex PCR; TCRdb's table is partial and in-frame only. The sample has 25,000 to 30,000 clones; approximately 92% are singletons. The sample here was peripheral blood, taken 28 days after the second AZD1222 dose. The receptors were gathered from an adult who received the AZD1222 COVID-19 vaccine.

The sample holds one count of this clone. The chain recombines TRBV3-1 (or the pseudogene TRBV3-2) with TRBJ2-5, with D possibly matching TRBD2 (5 bases). This CDR3 comprises 15 residues. Germline CDR1 is LGHDT and CDR2 is YNNKEL (reference sequence). Deletions cut 1 base from V and 0 bases from J, with 9 bases between. The CDR3 DNA reads as TGTGCCAGCAGCCAAGGTCGAGGGTACCAAGAGACCCAGTACTTC. Its protein product is CASSQGRGYQETQYF.

The V gene is TRBV2, the J gene TRBJ2-7; D call uncertain. CDR1 is SNHLY and CDR2 is FYNNEI in the germline V gene. The CDR3 is made up of 14 amino acids. Trimming cost V 4 bases and J 6 bases, with 16 bases left between them. The CDR3 region is CASSGPTSTIEQYF. CDR3 in DNA: TGTGCCAGCAGTGGGCCGACCTCAACTATCGAGCAGTACTTC. The full variable domain, its missing parts supplied by reference TRBV2 and TRBJ2-7, is EPEVTQTPSHQVTQMGQEVILRCVPISNHLYFYWYRQILGQKVEFLVSFYNNEISEKSEIFDDQFSVERPDGSNFTLKIRSTKLEDSAMYFCASSGPTSTIEQYFGPGTRLTVT.

The chain recombines TRBV24-1 with TRBJ2-1, with D uncertain. The CDR3 runs to 14 residues. Germline values: CDR1 KGHDR, CDR2 SFDVKD. The V end lost 4 bases, the J end lost 0 bases, and 6 bases lay between the germline ends. The CDR3 DNA is TGTGCCACCAGTGACCCGGGCTCCTACAATGAGCAGTTCTTC. Residues: CATSDPGSYNEQFF.

The chain employs TRBV19 and TRBJ1-2, with D tentatively TRBD1 (5 bases). The CDR3 has 13 residues. Trimming shortened V by 5 bases and J by 5 bases, and 12 bases separated the two germline ends. The germline V gene has CDR1 LNHDA and CDR2 SQIVND (reference sequence). The CDR3 reads CASSGGGTYGYTF. For the CDR3, the DNA is TGTGCCAGTAGTGGAGGCGGGACTTATGGCTACACCTTC.

V and J are TRBV7-2 and TRBJ2-7; 9 nucleotides align to TRBD2. CDR1 is SGHTA, CDR2 FQGNSA, per germline. The CDR3 consists of 14 residues. After removal of 5 bases from V and 3 bases from J, the junction contained 5 bases not matched to a gene. The CDR3 loop is CASSRSGSNYEQYF. The CDR3 DNA sequence: TGTGCCAGCAGCCGTAGCGGGAGTAACTACGAGCAGTACTTC.

This chain joins TRBV3-1 (or the pseudogene TRBV3-2) and TRBJ1-2, with 7 bases that match TRBD1. The CDR3 length is 14 residues. Germline values: CDR1 LGHDT, CDR2 YNNKEL (reference sequence). With V trimmed by 4 bases and J by 8 bases, 10 bases remained unmatched. This CDR3 is CASSLGGQGVGYTF. In nucleotides, the CDR3 is TGTGCCAGCAGCCTGGGAGGCCAGGGGGTGGGCTACACCTTC.

The chain is built from TRBV5-1 and TRBJ1-1; D remains unclear. The CDR3 is 14 amino acids. Germline values: CDR1 SGHRS, CDR2 YFSETQ. V dropped 3 bases and J dropped 2 bases, with 11 bases sitting between them. The CDR3 region is CASSYGSENTEAFF. The CDR3, as DNA: TGCGCCAGCAGCTATGGTTCAGAAAACACTGAAGCTTTCTTT.

The chain carries TRBV11-2 and TRBJ2-1, with unresolved D. CDR1 is SGHAT and CDR2 is FQNNGV in the germline V gene. Deletions cut 2 bases from V and 9 bases from J, with 8 bases between. The CDR3 has 12 amino acids. Here the CDR3 reads CASSLIAGEQFF. The CDR3 DNA is TGTGCCAGCAGCTTAATAGCCGGTGAGCAGTTCTTC.

The rearrangement joins TRBV12-3 or TRBV12-4 to TRBJ2-7; 7 nucleotides agree with TRBD1. V was clipped by 6 bases and J by 9 bases; unmatched bases: 11. This CDR3 has 13 residues. CDR3 DNA sequence: TGTGCCAGCAGGACCGGGACAGAGACACTGCAGTACTTC. This sequence encodes CASRTGTETLQYF.

The V and J genes are TRBV18 and TRBJ1-2, with 8 bases that match TRBD1. Looked up from germline, CDR1 is KGHSH and CDR2 is LQKENI. The CDR3 loop spans 16 amino acids. The V segment lost 3 bases and the J segment 0 bases; nucleotides outside the gene matches: 6. CDR3 residues: CASSPQGTGANYGYTF. The CDR3 DNA reads as TGTGCCAGCTCACCGCAAGGGACAGGAGCTAACTATGGCTACACCTTC. The full variable domain, with the rest looked up from reference TRBV18 and TRBJ1-2, is NAGVMQNPRHLVRRRGQEARLRCSPMKGHSHVYWYRQLPEEGLKFMVYLQKENIIDESGMPKERFSAEFPKEGPSILRIQQVVRGDSAAYFCASSPQGTGANYGYTFGSGTRLTVV.

V is TRBV28 and J is TRBJ1-1, with D unclear. This CDR3 is built from 14 residues. Deletions cut 3 bases from V and 5 bases from J, with 13 bases between. Germline V gene sequence: CDR1 MDHEN, CDR2 SYDVKM. This CDR3 reads CASSLGGVQTEAFF. CDR3 sequence (DNA): TGTGCCAGCAGTTTGGGTGGGGTACAGACTGAAGCTTTCTTT.

This clone appeared a few times. This chain links TRBV11-1 with TRBJ1-2; D unresolved. The germline V gene has CDR1 SGHAT and CDR2 FQDESV (reference sequence). Between the trimmed V and J ends, which lost 5 bases and 5 bases, there was a span of 12 bases. CDR3 length: 13 residues. CDR3 nucleotide sequence: TGTGCCAGCAGCAGCAATCCCTATTATGGCTACACCTTC. Protein sequence: CASSSNPYYGYTF.

This clone was found once. The chain recombines TRBV10-3 with TRBJ1-1; TRBD1 aligns across 8 bases. The V gene's germline CDR1 is ENHRY and CDR2 SYGVKD. The trim removed 6 bases at V and 1 base at J, leaving 7 bases unmatched. The CDR3 consists of 15 residues. The CDR3 protein is CAIRGNTGGNTEAFF. For the CDR3, the DNA is TGTGCCATCAGGGGGAATACAGGGGGGAACACTGAAGCTTTCTTT.

The chain links TRBV7-3 to TRBJ2-1; D ambiguous. The CDR3 is 15 amino acids. Germline V gives CDR1 SGHTA, CDR2 FQGTGA. V dropped 5 bases and J dropped 5 bases, with 16 bases sitting between them. The CDR3 DNA reads TGTGCCAGCAGCCCCTCCGGGTTAACTAACAATGAGCAGTTCTTC. It yields the protein CASSPSGLTNNEQFF.

The chain joins TRBV3-1 (or the pseudogene TRBV3-2) to TRBJ2-5, with D possibly matching TRBD1 (5 bases). V dropped 2 bases and J dropped 1 base, with 5 bases sitting between them. CDR1 and CDR2 from the germline V gene are LGHDT and YNNKEL (reference sequence). This CDR3 has 13 amino acids. The CDR3 DNA sequence: TGTGCCAGCAGCCAAAGGGGCCAAGAGACCCAGTACTTC. Its translation: CASSQRGQETQYF.

The V and J genes are TRBV18 and TRBJ1-4; 9 bases map to TRBD1. The CDR3 has 13 amino acids. V shed 6 bases and J 8 bases; nucleotides not matched to a gene: 4. Germline assignment: CDR1 KGHSH and CDR2 LQKENI. CDR3 protein: CASSAGTGEKLFF. The DNA for the CDR3 is TGTGCCAGCTCCGCCGGGACAGGGGAAAAACTGTTTTTT. Full variable domain (outside the CDR3, taken from reference TRBV18 and TRBJ1-4): NAGVMQNPRHLVRRRGQEARLRCSPMKGHSHVYWYRQLPEEGLKFMVYLQKENIIDESGMPKERFSAEFPKEGPSILRIQQVVRGDSAAYFCASSAGTGEKLFFGSGTQLSVL.

The chain joins TRBV20-1 to TRBJ2-1; 12 bases align to TRBD2. Germline values: CDR1 DFQATT, CDR2 SNEGSKA (reference sequence). The CDR3 runs 16 residues. The J segment lost 1 base and the V segment lost 3 bases, leaving 4 bases of the junction unmatched. CDR3 DNA sequence: TGCAGTGCTAGTAAGCTAGCGGGAGGGTCCTACAATGAGCAGTTCTTC. Translating gives CSASKLAGGSYNEQFF.

The chain links TRBV18 to TRBJ1-1; D is undetermined. With 0 bases removed from V and 0 bases from J, the gap between germline ends came to 2 bases. The CDR3 has 13 amino acids. Germline V CDR1 and CDR2: KGHSH, LQKENI. The CDR3 loop is CASSPPVNTEAFF. In DNA, the CDR3 is TGTGCCAGCTCACCACCGGTGAACACTGAAGCTTTCTTT. Based on the CDR3 plus reference TRBV18 and TRBJ1-1, the full variable domain is NAGVMQNPRHLVRRRGQEARLRCSPMKGHSHVYWYRQLPEEGLKFMVYLQKENIIDESGMPKERFSAEFPKEGPSILRIQQVVRGDSAAYFCASSPPVNTEAFFGQGTRLTVV.

This chain connects TRBV28 to TRBJ2-1, with 12 bases matching TRBD2. The germline gives CDR1 MDHEN, CDR2 SYDVKM. This CDR3 is built from 17 residues. The V segment lost 5 bases and the J segment 4 bases; nucleotides outside the gene matches: 9. The CDR3 here is CASSPLLAGGTYNEQFF. CDR3 DNA: TGTGCCAGCAGTCCGTTACTAGCGGGAGGCACTTACAATGAGCAGTTCTTC.

This chain connects TRBV27 to TRBJ2-2; D tentatively fits TRBD1 or TRBD2 (5 bases each). Trimming removed 4 bases at V and 4 bases at J, with 16 bases between. This CDR3 region has 16 residues. From germline, CDR1 is MNHEY and CDR2 SMNVEV (reference sequence). DNA for the CDR3: TGTGCCAGCAGTTCTGTCCGAGGGGTCAGCACCGGGGAGCTGTTTTTT. Translation: CASSSVRGVSTGELFF.

This chain connects TRBV21-1 to TRBJ2-5; the DNA was not compared with TRBD2, the D call given in the table. TRBV21-1 is a listed pseudogene. The CDR3 has 21 amino acids. The CDR3 nucleotides are TGTGCCAGCAGCAAATACAACCGGGAACAACCCGGCGGGAGAGTCGGGGAGACCCAGTACTTC. Translation gives CASSKYNREQPGGRVGETQYF.

The gene calls are TRBV6-2 or TRBV6-3 and TRBJ2-7; 7 bases fit TRBD1. The CDR3 sequence is 14 residues long. CDR1 and CDR2 (germline): MNHEY, SVGEGT. V dropped 2 bases and J dropped 7; count of bases not matched to a gene: 8. Here the CDR3 reads CASSYGDSSLEQYF. DNA for the CDR3: TGTGCCAGCAGTTACGGGGACAGCAGTCTTGAGCAGTACTTC.

Remarks on this clone: At one boundary the junction diverges from the germline segment, which might be a read error. The rearrangement uses TRBV7-7 and TRBJ2-1; 11 bases match TRBD2. CDR1 and CDR2 (germline): SSHAT, FNYEAQ (reference sequence). The length of the CDR3 is 18 residues. CDR3 DNA: TGTGCTAGCAGCTTAGCTCTAGCGGGAGGCCCGGGGTTAAATGAGCAGTTCTTC. Its translation: CASSLALAGGPGLNEQFF. Supplemented by reference TRBV7-7 and TRBJ2-1, the full variable domain reads GAGVSQSPRYKVTKRGQDVTLRCDPISSHATLYWYQQALGQGPEFLTYFNYEAQPDKSGLPSDRFSAERPEGSISTLTIQRTEQRDSAMYRCASSLALAGGPGLNEQFFGPGTRLTVL.

The chain carries TRBV7-8 and TRBJ1-5; 8 nucleotides match TRBD1. CDR3 length equals 16 residues. Germline lookup yields CDR1 SGHVS and CDR2 FQNEAQ. V shed 1 base and J 5 bases; nucleotides not matched to a gene: 7. This CDR3 reads CASSLGQGAPHQPQHF. CDR3 coding DNA: TGTGCCAGCAGCTTAGGTCAGGGGGCCCCCCATCAGCCCCAGCATTTT.

The CDR3 DNA follows: TGCGCCAGCAGCTTAGGGGTCGAAAATCAGCCCCAGCATTTT. It encodes CASSLGVENQPQHF. The rearrangement uses TRBV5-1 and TRBJ1-5; possibly TRBD1 for D (5 bases). This CDR3 comprises 14 residues. The V and J ends lost 2 bases and 4 bases respectively, with 10 bases between them. Germline V lookup: CDR1 SGHRS, CDR2 YFSETQ. The entire variable domain, with the rest obtained from reference TRBV5-1 and TRBJ1-5, is as follows: KAGVTQTPRYLIKTRGQQVTLSCSPISGHRSVSWYQQTPGQGLQFLFEYFSETQRNKGNFPGRFSGRQFSNSRSEMNVSTLELGDSALYLCASSLGVENQPQHFGDGTRLSIL.

This clone was seen more than once but under ten times. The J gene is TRBJ2-7, the V gene TRBV3-1 (or the pseudogene TRBV3-2); D call uncertain. The V gene's germline CDR1 is LGHDT and CDR2 YNNKEL (reference sequence). Trimming cost V 2 bases and J 2 bases, with 10 bases left between them. The CDR3 is 14 residues long. CDR3 bases: TGTGCCAGCAGCCAATACGTTCCACCCTACGAGCAGTACTTC. The encoded protein is CASSQYVPPYEQYF.

The chain has TRBV5-4 and TRBJ1-3; D may be TRBD1 (5 bases). Trimming took 0 bases from V and 1 from J, leaving 11 bases between them. The CDR3 contains 16 residues. Germline V CDR1 and CDR2: SGHNT, YYREEE (reference sequence). The CDR3 reads CASSLGRQGSGNTIYF. The CDR3, as DNA: TGTGCCAGCAGCTTGGGCAGGCAGGGTTCTGGAAACACCATATATTTT.

This clone was detected once. The rearrangement uses TRBV11-3 and TRBJ2-4, with 7 bases identical to TRBD1. The CDR3 is made up of 16 amino acids. CDR1 is SGHNT, CDR2 YENEEA, per germline. The ends lost 0 bases at V and 0 bases at J; junction bases unmatched: 2. The CDR3 sequence: CASSLDGTVAKNIQYF. The CDR3 nucleotides read TGTGCCAGCAGCTTAGATGGGACAGTAGCCAAAAACATTCAGTACTTC.

The chain recombines TRBV5-4 with TRBJ2-7; D may correspond to TRBD1 or TRBD2 (5 bases each). The V gene's germline CDR1 is SGHNT and CDR2 YYREEE (reference sequence). The CDR3 runs to 14 residues. V was cut by 3 bases and J by 3 bases, with 13 bases left in between. The DNA for the CDR3 is TGTGCCAGCAGCTGGGACCCACCCGACTACGAGCAGTACTTC. Its protein product is CASSWDPPDYEQYF.

The gene calls are TRBV11-1 and TRBJ2-1; possibly TRBD2 for D (6 bases). The CDR3 is 16 residues long. Germline-derived CDR1 and CDR2 are SGHAT and FQDESV (reference sequence). Trimming removed 4 bases from V and 4 bases from J, with 17 bases in between. For the CDR3, the DNA is TGTGCCAGCAGCTACCGTGGGGCGGGGCTATACAATGAGCAGTTCTTC. This sequence encodes CASSYRGAGLYNEQFF.

The chain recombines TRBV5-6 with TRBJ2-1, with TRBD1 as a possible D gene (6 bases). CDR1 is SGHDT and CDR2 is YYEEEE in the germline V gene. V lost 5 bases and J lost 7, with 13 bases in between. The CDR3 runs 13 residues. The CDR3 spells CASSKQGWNEQFF. The CDR3, as DNA: TGTGCCAGCAGTAAGCAGGGGTGGAATGAGCAGTTCTTC.